The entry that follows covers one TCR beta chain sequence. Antigen specificity is unknown. This specimen belongs to a study of CD8 T cells in ankylosing spondylitis. Whole-study findings and limits: It was reported that disease-linked clones were significantly enriched in matched ankylosing spondylitis synovial fluid. Disease-linked clones bore a CD8+ phenotype, appearing relatively rarely in peripheral blood.

Molecular-barcoded quantitative 5'-RACE produced these TCR beta libraries. TCRdb reanalysed the 5' RACE reads using MiXCR and keeps one entry per CDR3 protein. Altogether some 240,000 distinct CDR3 sequences are present, more than 20% being singletons, with the ten largest covering 0.6% to 0.75%. The length of the CDR3 is 18 residues. The J segment lost 2 bases and the V segment lost 0 bases, leaving 16 bases of the junction unmatched. Germline values: CDR1 DFQATT, CDR2 SNEGSKA (reference sequence). The chain joins TRBV20-1 to TRBJ2-7; 7 bases align to TRBD1. The sequenced material came from blood, either unsorted or a sorted T cell fraction (not recorded which). The TCR sequence derives from a male donor with ankylosing spondylitis or in good health (not recorded which). The CDR3 here is CSARDSMTGTVTTYEQYF. Written as DNA, the CDR3 is TGCAGTGCTAGAGACTCAATGACCGGGACAGTTACTACCTACGAGCAGTACTTC.